This passage covers 26 T cell receptor beta chains from one sample sequenced in a study of CD8+ T cells in alopecia areata. Described treatment: oral pan-JAK inhibitor, 5-10 mg twice daily. Once RNA had been extracted, it was reverse transcribed into cDNA to act as the sequencing template. Repertoires were generated with immunoSEQ multiplex PCR, while TCRdb's copy carries only in-frame clones and drops some. The data show approximately 150,000 clones, about 88% seen once. The specimen comprised CD8+ T cells sorted from blood, sampled at week 4, from a patient treated with tofacitinib. The origin of the receptors is a human donor with alopecia areata.

CDR3 coding DNA: TGTGCCAGCAGTTTAACGGGCAGCGAGCAGTACTTC. Translating it yields CASSLTGSEQYF. The chain has TRBV27 and TRBJ2-7; no reliable D call. The CDR3 sequence is 12 residues long. Germline V gene lookup returns CDR1 MNHEY and CDR2 SMNVEV (reference sequence). V dropped 2 bases and J dropped 6 bases, with 8 bases sitting between them.

The chain employs TRBV28 and TRBJ1-2, with 8 positions matching TRBD1. Germline V lookup: CDR1 MDHEN, CDR2 SYDVKM. Germline trimming cut 4 bases from V and 6 bases from J; bases unmatched to any gene: 4. There are 13 residues in the CDR3. CDR3 DNA sequence: TGTGCCAGCAGTTCATTGGACAGGGATGGCTACACCTTC. Amino acids: CASSSLDRDGYTF.

The J gene is TRBJ2-3, the V gene TRBV2, with 10 bases that match TRBD2. This CDR3 is built from 16 residues. The germline V gene has CDR1 SNHLY and CDR2 FYNNEI. The ends lost 6 bases at V and 6 bases at J; junction bases unmatched: 12. The CDR3 loop reads CASRPQAGGPYDTQYF. The CDR3, as DNA: TGTGCCAGCAGACCCCAAGCGGGAGGGCCATATGATACGCAGTATTTT.

This chain connects TRBV11-3 to TRBJ2-1; 10 positions match TRBD2. The germline gives CDR1 SGHNT, CDR2 YENEEA. This CDR3 has 15 amino acids. With 5 bases clipped from V and 4 bases from J, the junction kept 5 bases outside the gene matches. CDR3 bases: TGTGCCAGCAGCCAAAGCGGGAGGGGATACAATGAGCAGTTCTTC. It encodes CASSQSGRGYNEQFF.

The CDR3 coding sequence is TGCAGCGTTGAAGTAGCGGGGATAAAGAATGAGCAGTTCTTC. Encoded protein: CSVEVAGIKNEQFF. The J gene is TRBJ2-1, the V gene TRBV29-1; 8 nucleotides line up with TRBD2. The CDR3 covers 14 residues. The germline gives CDR1 SQVTM, CDR2 ANQGSEA. J lost 7 bases, V lost 1 base, and 6 bases had no gene match.

Only a few counts were recorded for this clone. This rearrangement joins TRBV29-1 to TRBJ2-7; D unclear. The CDR3 extends over 12 amino acids. V lost 6 bases, J lost 3 bases, and 12 bases lay in between. Germline CDR1 SQVTM, CDR2 ANQGSEA. CDR3 sequence (DNA): TGCAGCGTCCGGGCCTCACTCTACGAGCAGTACTTC. Translating it yields CSVRASLYEQYF.

The table lists this clone with a few counts. The chain has TRBV7-9 and TRBJ1-4; D remains unclear. The CDR3 covers 15 residues. V was trimmed by 5 bases and J by 7 bases, leaving 17 bases between them. Germline assignment: CDR1 SEHNR and CDR2 FQNEAQ (reference sequence). The DNA for the CDR3 is TGTGCCAGCAGCGCCTCGGATGGACCTTTTGAAAAACTGTTTTTT. It specifies CASSASDGPFEKLFF.

On this clone itself: This sample also contains other DNA sequences that code for the same CDR3. The rearrangement joins TRBV9 to TRBJ1-1; D ambiguous. Germline CDR1 is SGDLS and CDR2 is YYNGEE. Trimming took off 7 bases at V and 4 bases at J, with 14 bases between the two ends. There are 13 residues in the CDR3. The CDR3 bases are TGTGCCAGCGGGGAAGGAGGAGGCACTGAAGCTTTCTTT. Its protein product is CASGEGGGTEAFF.

The chain combines TRBV6-1 with TRBJ1-5, with 7 bases lining up with TRBD1. Germline V gene data show CDR1 as MNHNS and CDR2 as SASEGT. V dropped 4 bases and J dropped 0; count of bases not matched to a gene: 9. This CDR3 spans 17 amino acids. The CDR3 reads CASSGTGWVYSNQPQHF. CDR3 DNA sequence: TGTGCCAGCAGTGGGACAGGTTGGGTCTATAGCAATCAGCCCCAGCATTTT.

The V and J genes are TRBV7-9 and TRBJ2-7, with D tentatively TRBD1 (5 bases). V lost 2 bases to trimming and J lost 2 bases, with 10 bases between them. Germline values: CDR1 SEHNR, CDR2 FQNEAQ (reference sequence). The CDR3 runs to 14 residues. CDR3 sequence (DNA): TGTGCCAGCAGCTTATCGCCCAGGGCCTACGAGCAGTACTTC. Translating gives CASSLSPRAYEQYF.

This clone was seen more than once but under ten times. Other DNA sequences in the same sample also yield this CDR3. The chain combines TRBV30 with TRBJ2-1; D is undetermined. The CDR3 runs 10 residues. Germline CDR1 reads GTSNPN; CDR2 reads SVGIG (reference sequence). V was pared by 3 bases and J by 7 bases, with 4 bases between. The CDR3 protein is CAWRGNEQFF. As DNA, the CDR3 is TGTGCCTGGAGGGGGAATGAGCAGTTCTTC.

V usage is TRBV23-1 and J usage is TRBJ2-1, with 7 bases aligning to TRBD2. TRBV23-1 is given ORF status, its function remaining uncertain. The CDR3 is 17 residues long. The trim removed 8 bases at V and 3 bases at J, leaving 16 bases unmatched. The CDR3 here is CASAWGNSGPFYNEQFF. CDR3 nucleotides: TGCGCCAGCGCATGGGGAAATAGCGGGCCATTCTACAATGAGCAGTTCTTC.

CDR3 sequence: CAISGGGGRNEQFF. In DNA, the CDR3 is TGTGCCATCAGTGGAGGCGGGGGGAGGAATGAGCAGTTCTTC. The J gene is TRBJ2-1, the V gene TRBV10-3, with 8 bases identical to TRBD2. Germline trimming cut 4 bases from V and 7 bases from J; bases unmatched to any gene: 6. The CDR3 has 14 amino acids. CDR1 is ENHRY and CDR2 is SYGVKD in the germline V gene.

J is TRBJ2-7 and V is TRBV5-5; 8 bases map to TRBD1. Germline CDR1 and CDR2: SGHKS and YYEKEE (reference sequence). This CDR3 spans 14 amino acids. With V trimmed by 2 bases and J by 2 bases, 3 bases remained unmatched. The DNA for the CDR3 is TGTGCCAGCAGCTTAAGGACAGGGACCTACGAGCAGTACTTC. It specifies CASSLRTGTYEQYF.

This clone was counted between two and nine times. The chain couples TRBV29-1 to TRBJ2-3; unclear D gene. Trimming removed 6 bases from V and 4 bases from J, with 11 bases in between. Germline CDR1 is SQVTM and CDR2 is ANQGSEA. The CDR3 is 12 residues long. CDR3 in DNA: TGCAGCGTGGACCAGAACCCAGATACGCAGTATTTT. It yields the protein CSVDQNPDTQYF.

The chain joins TRBV19 to TRBJ2-2; D is uncertain. The CDR3 has 13 residues. V was pared by 2 bases and J by 4 bases, with 5 bases between. Germline CDR1 is LNHDA and CDR2 is SQIVND (reference sequence). Here the CDR3 DNA reads TGTGCCAGTAGTATAATGTCCACCGGGGAGCTGTTTTTT. Encoded protein: CASSIMSTGELFF.

This chain joins TRBV4-1 and TRBJ1-5; no reliable D call. CDR1 and CDR2 (germline): MGHRA, YSYEKL. V lost 0 bases to trimming and J lost 2 bases, with 8 bases between them. The length of the CDR3 is 15 residues. CDR3 coding DNA: TGCGCCAGCAGCCAAGAGGGTTCTGGCAATCAGCCCCAGCATTTT. This translates into CASSQEGSGNQPQHF.

The chain links TRBV30 to TRBJ2-7, with D perhaps being TRBD1 or TRBD2 (6 bases each). V was trimmed by 4 bases and J by 0 bases, leaving 13 bases between them. Germline lookup yields CDR1 GTSNPN and CDR2 SVGIG (reference sequence). The CDR3 extends over 14 amino acids. The CDR3 region is CAWNEGGSSYEQYF. The CDR3 DNA reads as TGTGCCTGGAACGAGGGGGGTAGCTCCTACGAGCAGTACTTC.

The sample holds a few counts of this clone. This sequence joins TRBV15 and TRBJ2-7; D possibly corresponds to TRBD2 (5 bases). V was shortened by 3 bases and J by 3 bases, with 9 bases between the two germline ends. Looked up from germline, CDR1 is LNHNV and CDR2 is YYDKDF (reference sequence). There are 13 residues in the CDR3. CDR3 nucleotide sequence: TGTGCCACCAGCAGCCGCCGGGACTACGAGCAGTACTTC. This codes for CATSSRRDYEQYF.

The V gene is TRBV10-3, the J gene TRBJ2-7; no reliable D call. The CDR3 is 12 residues long. Trimming took off 3 bases at V and 6 bases at J, with 9 bases between the two ends. Germline CDR1 is ENHRY and CDR2 is SYGVKD. CDR3 amino acids: CAISDSGGEQYF. CDR3 nucleotide sequence: TGTGCCATCAGTGACTCCGGCGGCGAGCAGTACTTC.

The chain couples TRBV9 to TRBJ2-1, with no clear D. Germline V lookup: CDR1 SGDLS, CDR2 YYNGEE. This CDR3 has 15 amino acids. Trimming took 0 bases from V and 6 from J, leaving 13 bases between them. CDR3 bases: TGTGCCAGCAGCGTAGGTAGTCGGCAGGTCAATGAGCAGTTCTTC. The encoded protein is CASSVGSRQVNEQFF.

The chain has TRBV7-8 and TRBJ2-5; D is uncertain. The end of the DNA fits TRBJ2-7 better, so the J call may be wrong. The CDR3 contains 13 residues. The germline V gene encodes CDR1 SGHVS and CDR2 FQNEAQ. The CDR3, as DNA: TGTGCCAGCAGCTATGATACGACCTACGAGCAGTACTTC. It codes for CASSYDTTYEQYF.

The rearrangement uses TRBV18 and TRBJ2-7, with D maybe TRBD2 (6 bases). This CDR3 comprises 15 residues. CDR1 is KGHSH and CDR2 is LQKENI in the germline V gene. V lost 0 bases, J lost 2 bases, and 11 bases lay in between. The CDR3: CASSPPGTGAYEQYF. The CDR3 DNA reads TGTGCCAGCTCACCACCCGGGACGGGAGCCTACGAGCAGTACTTC. The variable domain in full, with the rest retrieved from reference TRBV18 and TRBJ2-7, is NAGVMQNPRHLVRRRGQEARLRCSPMKGHSHVYWYRQLPEEGLKFMVYLQKENIIDESGMPKERFSAEFPKEGPSILRIQQVVRGDSAAYFCASSPPGTGAYEQYFGPGTRLTVT.

The gene calls are TRBV5-4 and TRBJ2-7; tentative D call: TRBD1 (6 bases). With 1 base removed from V and 4 bases from J, the gap between germline ends came to 12 bases. Germline V lookup: CDR1 SGHNT, CDR2 YYREEE (reference sequence). This CDR3 comprises 14 residues. The DNA of the CDR3 is TGTGCCAGCAGCTTGACAGGGTCCCCTTACGAGCAGTACTTC. Translation gives CASSLTGSPYEQYF.

The rearrangement links TRBV7-3 to TRBJ1-1; TRBD1 is a possible D gene (5 bases). Germline CDR1 is SGHTA and CDR2 is FQGTGA. Trimming removed 0 bases from V and 4 bases from J, with 9 bases in between. The CDR3 is 14 residues long. CDR3 protein: CASSLTGQGTEAFF. As DNA, the CDR3 is TGTGCCAGCAGCTTAACGGGCCAGGGCACTGAAGCTTTCTTT.

The chain employs TRBV27 and TRBJ2-2, with D unresolved. The CDR3 runs 15 residues. Germline V gives CDR1 MNHEY, CDR2 SMNVEV (reference sequence). V dropped 0 bases and J dropped 7 bases, with 12 bases sitting between them. The CDR3 spells CASSLSELGNGELFF. The CDR3 bases are TGTGCCAGCAGTTTATCGGAGTTAGGGAACGGGGAGCTGTTTTTT.